This T cell receptor beta chain was observed in a study of cytotoxic CD8 clonotypes in ibrutinib-treated CLL. Using immunoSEQ multiplex PCR, the repertoire was profiled, and TCRdb retains in-frame clones only, with some absent. The sample consists of some 140,000 clones, more than 85% of them appearing once. CDR1 and CDR2 from the germline V gene are SGHRS and YFSETQ. The length of the CDR3 is 16 residues. The trim removed 0 bases at V and 1 base at J, leaving 3 bases unmatched. This clonotype was obtained from a human donor with chronic lymphocytic leukemia. Sequenced material: PBMCs, taken after 12 months of ibrutinib treatment. V usage is TRBV5-1 and J usage is TRBJ2-5, with 10 bases matching TRBD2. CDR3 DNA: TGCGCCAGCAGCTTGGGGACTAGCGGAAGCCAAGAGACCCAGTACTTC. As protein: CASSLGTSGSQETQYF.